The clone carrying this T cell receptor (beta chain) was found a few times. This sample stems from a study of T-cell memory formation after mild COVID-19. Trimming removed 8 bases from V and 4 bases from J; junction bases left unmatched: 15. Germline V gene data show CDR1 as MNHNY and CDR2 as SVGAGI (reference sequence). The CDR3 runs 17 residues. In TCRdb, the 5' RACE reads were re-called with MiXCR into one record per CDR3 protein. The sample shows about 110,000 distinct CDR3 sequences, roughly 19% of them seen only once. This TCR derives from a man between 18 and 29 years old who had mild COVID-19 (a few samples of this study predate the infection). Cell type and time point are not known. This chain uses TRBV6-6 with TRBJ2-3; 10 bases align to TRBD2. Sequencing was performed on PBMCs or a T cell subset sorted from them (not recorded which). The CDR3 loop is CASLALATSGYPDTQYF. CDR3 in DNA: TGTGCCAGCTTAGCCCTAGCGACTAGCGGGTACCCAGATACGCAGTATTTT.